The clone carrying this TCR beta chain has a handful of counts. This CDR3 has 16 amino acids. The ends were cut back, 5 bases at V and 1 base at J, with 15 bases in the middle. CDR1 and CDR2 from the germline V gene are LNHDA and SQIVND (reference sequence). TCRdb keeps only in-frame clones here, not all; method: immunoSEQ multiplex PCR. The sample yields 100,000 to 150,000 clones, more than 85% seen once. These data are taken from a study of blood T cell repertoires in COVID-19. The chain combines TRBV19 with TRBJ1-3, with a weak D call TRBD1 (6 bases). The sequencing sample was made of peripheral blood. The TCR was taken from a man in his fifties with active or convalescent COVID-19. The CDR3 sequence: CASSERTARSGNTIYF. CDR3 DNA: TGTGCCAGTAGTGAGCGGACAGCCCGATCTGGAAACACCATATATTTT.